This T cell receptor (beta chain) was sequenced in a study of graft-versus-host responses after intestinal transplantation. The overall study: Anti-thymocyte globulin was used for induction in all recipients, who then took tacrolimus and steroids for 2 to 4 years.

With regard to this clone: Its target is unknown. One junction end does not reproduce the germline sequence, and a read error may be involved.

Repertoires were generated with immunoSEQ multiplex PCR, while TCRdb's copy carries only in-frame clones and drops some. The sample consists of around 110,000 clones, roughly nine tenths of them appearing once. Germline CDR1 and CDR2: LNHDA and SQIVND (reference sequence). This CDR3 has 14 residues. Study-wide points: With peak circulating GvH clone levels came an association with early post-transplant HvG declines. GvH clones were identified in recipient marrow, with some first appearing in ileum or blood.

V gene TRBV19 combines with J gene TRBJ2-7, with D unresolved. The specimen comprised unstimulated CD4+ T cells sorted from spleen or lymph node cells, sampled before intestinal transplant. This clonotype originated in a human donor who received an intestinal transplant. For the CDR3, the DNA is TGTGCCAGTAGTGTGCGGCCTGGATCCTCCGAGCAGTACTTC. Its translation is CASSVRPGSSEQYF.